Below are 23 T cell receptor beta chains sequenced from a single sample in a study of tissue T cells after allogeneic stem cell transplantation. Only in-frame clones appear in the TCRdb table, and some are missing; sequencing was by immunoSEQ multiplex PCR. The sample lists 5,800 or so clones, about 41% occurring once. Time point noted: mouse harvest day 14 after allogeneic transplant. Tail vein injection delivered 10^7 T-cell-depleted bone marrow cells and 10^6 splenic CD5+ T cells. Sequenced material: gut tissue. The receptors here all came from a female BALB/c mouse given C57BL/6 T cells with graft-versus-host disease after an allogeneic hematopoietic cell transplant.

This clone was picked up a small number of times. The gene names here belong to mouse. The CDR3: CASSLSSNTEVFF. The part of the CDR3 DNA that was read is TGTGCCAGCAGTTTATCCAGTAACACAGAAGTCTTC. The V and J genes are TRBV14 and TRBJ1-1; D is unresolved. The read gets to within 1 residue of the CDR3 end, and the germline J gene fills in the rest. CDR3 length: 13 residues. Germline-derived CDR1 and CDR2 are SGHDT and FRDEAV. The ends were cut back, 2 bases at V and 2 bases at J, with 7 bases in the middle.

In regard to this clone: The genes are named according to mouse. The read ends 1 residue before the CDR3 terminus; that terminus is restored from the germline J gene. This rearrangement joins TRBV15 to TRBJ2-3; the D gene is possibly TRBD1 (7 bases). The V gene lost 6 bases and the J gene lost 1 base, with 11 bases spanning the gap. From germline, CDR1 is SGHND and CDR2 FRSKSL. The CDR3 runs to 14 residues. The part of the CDR3 DNA that was read is TGTGCCAGCAGGTGGGGGACAGGTGCAGAAACGCTGTAT. This gives the protein CASRWGTGAETLY. The CDR3 reads in full as CASRWGTGAETLYF.

In this sample, this clone is medium-sized. Gene names and germline refer to mouse. The read falls 1 residue short of the CDR3 end, and the missing part is taken from the germline J gene. The chain is built from TRBV3 and TRBJ2-7, with 10 bases matching TRBD2. Germline trimming cut 3 bases from V and 0 bases from J; bases unmatched to any gene: 8. Germline lookup yields CDR1 SNHLY and CDR2 FYNGKV (reference sequence). This CDR3 has 17 residues. The CDR3 reads CASSLGTGARSSYEQYF. The DNA read from the CDR3 is TGTGCCAGCAGCTTGGGGACTGGGGCGAGGAGCTCCTATGAACAGTAC. Supplemented by reference TRBV3 and TRBJ2-7, the full variable domain reads GPKVLQIPSHQIIDMGQMVTLNCDPVSNHLYFYWYKQILGQQMEFLVNFYNGKVMEKSKLFKDQFSVERPDGSYFTLKIQPTALEDSAVYFCASSLGTGARSSYEQYFGPGTRLTVL.

The sample holds a few counts of this clone. Gene names and germline refer to mouse. The CDR3 end is not reached by the read, which stops 1 residue before it; the germline J gene fills it in. This chain joins TRBV3 and TRBJ2-7; TRBD2 might be the D (7 bases). Trimming cost V 5 bases and J 4 bases, with 15 bases left between them. The germline V gene encodes CDR1 SNHLY and CDR2 FYNGKV (reference sequence). The CDR3 length is 14 residues. This CDR3 reads CASSPGGGPYEQYF. The covered CDR3 bases are TGTGCCAGCAGCCCAGGTGGGGGGCCTTATGAACAGTAC.

In its sample, this clone was seen a few times. Any gene name here is a mouse gene name. The read stops 1 residue short of the end of the CDR3; the missing end is completed from the germline J gene. V gene TRBV26 combines with J gene TRBJ2-1; D call uncertain. Trimming shortened V by 3 bases and J by 2 bases, and 11 bases separated the two germline ends. CDR3 length: 15 amino acids. CDR1 is KGHPV, CDR2 FQNQEV, per germline (reference sequence). Here the CDR3 reads CASSLFQAHYAEQFF. Incomplete CDR3 DNA: TGTGCCAGCAGTCTTTTCCAGGCCCACTATGCTGAGCAGTTC.

This clone was seen more than once but under ten times. Gene names denote mouse genes. From the germline J gene comes the end of the CDR3, since the read stops 1 residue before it. The chain combines TRBV3 with TRBJ2-4; no reliable D call. Germline V lookup: CDR1 SNHLY, CDR2 FYNGKV (reference sequence). Between the trimmed V and J ends, which lost 2 bases and 0 bases, there was a span of 6 bases. CDR3 length: 14 residues. Partial CDR3 DNA: TGTGCCAGCAGCTTAATGCATAGTCAAAACACCTTGTAC. As protein: CASSLMHSQNTLY. The whole CDR3 is CASSLMHSQNTLYF.

Comments on this clone: Germline and genes here are mouse. Read data end 1 residue before the CDR3 end; the end is taken from the germline J gene. V and J are TRBV19 and TRBJ1-2; D is unresolved. CDR1 is FNHDT, CDR2 SITEND, per germline (reference sequence). The CDR3 totals 11 residues. V lost 8 bases and J 0 bases, leaving 5 bases between the germline ends. The CDR3: CARGANSDYTF. Incomplete CDR3 DNA: TGTGCCAGGGGTGCAAACTCCGACTACACC.

A note on this clone: The gene symbols are mouse symbols. Sequencing ends 1 residue short of the CDR3 end; the germline J gene provides the rest. The chain couples TRBV2 to TRBJ2-2; 10 bases fit TRBD2. This CDR3 is 15 amino acids long. Trimming cost V 5 bases and J 2 bases; bases outside gene matches: 2. The germline gives CDR1 LGHNA, CDR2 YSYQKL. CDR3 sequence: CASSLLGGNTGQLYF. CDR3 DNA (partial): TGTGCCAGCAGCTTACTGGGGGGGAACACCGGGCAGCTCTAC.

This clone was recorded a few times. Gene and germline names: mouse. The missing CDR3 end, 1 residue past where the read stops, is filled in from the germline J gene. The chain combines TRBV12-2 with TRBJ2-1; D unclear. Between the trimmed V and J ends, which lost 0 bases and 6 bases, there was a span of 5 bases. There are 12 residues in the CDR3. Germline CDR1 is SGHLS and CDR2 is HYDKME. CDR3 protein: CASSLPSAEQFF. The DNA read from the CDR3 is TGTGCCAGCTCTCTCCCCAGTGCTGAGCAGTTC.

This clone has more than one count but fewer than ten. Genes and germline come from the mouse. The DNA ends 1 residue before the CDR3 does, and the rest of the CDR3 is filled in from the germline J gene. The chain has TRBV3 and TRBJ2-1; D not certain. Trimming shortened V by 1 base and J by 5 bases, and 6 bases separated the two germline ends. The CDR3 extends over 13 amino acids. In germline, CDR1 is SNHLY, CDR2 FYNGKV (reference sequence). The CDR3 loop reads CASSLGQNAEQFF. CDR3 DNA (partial): TGTGCCAGCAGCTTAGGCCAGAATGCTGAGCAGTTC.

This clone was picked up one time. The genes and germline here are from mouse. The read terminates 1 residue ahead of where the CDR3 ends, so the germline J gene completes it. This rearrangement joins TRBV23 to TRBJ2-3; whether TRBD2, the table's D call, matches the DNA was not checked. CDR1 is KGHTA and CDR2 is FQNQQP in the germline V gene. This CDR3 has 16 residues. CDR3 bases read: TGCTCCAGCAGTCAATCCACTGGGGGGATTGCAGAAACGCTGTAT. This codes for CSSSQSTGGIAETLY. Given in full, the CDR3 is CSSSQSTGGIAETLYF.

Points on this clone: Each gene name is a mouse one. From the germline J gene comes the end of the CDR3, since the read stops 1 residue before it. This chain links TRBV2 with TRBJ2-5; no reliable D call. Germline-derived CDR1 and CDR2 are LGHNA and YSYQKL. V gave up 1 base and J gave up 2 bases, with 7 bases separating them. This CDR3 has 14 residues. The sequenced part of the CDR3 DNA is TGTGCCAGCAGCCAAGGGGTGAGCCAAGACACCCAGTAC. Its translation: CASSQGVSQDTQY. The full-length CDR3 reads as CASSQGVSQDTQYF.

Comment on this clone: Germline and genes here are mouse. The read stops 1 residue short of the end of the CDR3; the missing end is completed from the germline J gene. This sequence joins TRBV12-1 and TRBJ1-3; 9 bases are a match to TRBD1. Per germline, CDR1 SGHSN and CDR2 HYEKVE. CDR3 length: 14 amino acids. The V gene end was trimmed by 2 bases and the J gene end by 2 bases; junction bases not matched to a gene: 0. The chain's CDR3 is CASSRDRAGNTLYF. The covered CDR3 bases are TGTGCCAGCTCTCGGGACAGGGCTGGAAATACGCTCTAT.

The table lists this clone with a few counts. Each gene name is a mouse one. Read sequence stops 1 residue before the CDR3 end, and the germline J gene provides the missing end. The gene calls are TRBV26 and TRBJ2-7; D is undetermined. Germline V gene sequence: CDR1 KGHPV, CDR2 FQNQEV (reference sequence). The CDR3 covers 11 residues. The V end lost 6 bases, the J end lost 4 bases, and 7 bases lay between the germline ends. This chain's CDR3 is CASRDTYEQYF. Incomplete CDR3 DNA: TGTGCCAGCAGAGACACGTATGAACAGTAC.

The count of this clone is one. The gene names given are mouse names. The read terminates 1 residue ahead of where the CDR3 ends, so the germline J gene completes it. The chain links TRBV4 to TRBJ2-1, with D perhaps matching TRBD1 (5 bases). Germline CDR1 is LGHDT and CDR2 is YNNKQL (reference sequence). The CDR3 has 13 residues. V lost 5 bases and J lost 4, with 9 bases in between. This chain's CDR3 is CASSADIYAEQFF. CDR3 DNA (partial): TGTGCCAGCAGCGCGGACATTTATGCTGAGCAGTTC.

A note on this clone: Genes here carry mouse names. Read sequence stops 1 residue before the CDR3 end, and the germline J gene provides the missing end. The V call is TRBV19, the J call TRBJ1-1; unclear D gene. This CDR3 is built from 11 residues. CDR1 FNHDT and CDR2 SITEND come from the germline V gene (reference sequence). Trimming shortened V by 5 bases and J by 1 base, and 3 bases separated the two germline ends. The CDR3 bases that were read are TGTGCCAGCAGGGGAAACACAGAAGTCTTC. As protein: CASRGNTEVF. The entire CDR3 protein reads CASRGNTEVFF.

On this clone: A junction boundary mismatches the germline segment, possibly from a read error. Any gene name here is a mouse gene name. The CDR3 goes on 1 residue after the read ends, and that part is filled in from the germline J gene. The genes are TRBV16 and TRBJ2-7; 8 bases align to TRBD1. Germline V lookup: CDR1 SGHSA, CDR2 FRNQAP. The length of the CDR3 is 15 residues. The CDR3 bases that were read are TGTGCCAGCAGCTTAGACAGGGGCCCCTCCTATGAACAGTAC. Translated, it gives CASSLDRGPSYEQY. The CDR3 in its entirety is CASSLDRGPSYEQYF. Based on the CDR3 plus reference TRBV16 and TRBJ2-7, the full variable domain is NAGVIQTPRHKVTGKGQEATLWCEPISGHSAVFWYRQTIVQGLEFLTYFRNQAPIDDSGMPKERFSAQMPNQSHSTLKIQSTQPQDSAVYLCASSLDRGPSYEQYFGPGTRLTVL.

This clone was detected once. These gene names are mouse names. The CDR3 goes on 1 residue after the read ends, and that part is filled in from the germline J gene. This chain joins TRBV12-2 and TRBJ2-7, with 12 bases aligning to TRBD1. V dropped 4 bases and J dropped 6; count of bases not matched to a gene: 3. Germline V gives CDR1 SGHLS, CDR2 HYDKME. The CDR3 has 13 amino acids. CDR3 sequence reads: CASSRDRGLEQYF. The covered CDR3 bases are TGTGCCAGCTCACGGGACAGGGGGCTTGAACAGTAC. Combining the CDR3 with reference TRBV12-2 and TRBJ2-7 gives the whole variable domain NSGVVQSPRYIIKGKGERSILKCIPISGHLSVAWYQQTQGQELKFFIQHYDKMERDKGNLPSRFSVQQFDDYHSEMNMSALELEDSAVYFCASSRDRGLEQYFGPGTRLTVL.

As for this clone: The genes are named according to mouse. From the germline J gene comes the end of the CDR3, since the read stops 1 residue before it. The rearrangement links TRBV26 to TRBJ2-5; D unresolved. The V gene lost 3 bases and the J gene lost 0 bases, with 4 bases spanning the gap. The germline V gene encodes CDR1 KGHPV and CDR2 FQNQEV (reference sequence). The length of the CDR3 is 13 residues. CDR3 amino acids: CASSLNNQDTQYF. The sequenced CDR3 bases are TGTGCCAGCAGTCTAAATAACCAAGACACCCAGTAC.

A word on this clone: Each gene name is a mouse one. The observed sequence ends 1 residue before the CDR3 terminus, with the missing tail filled in from the germline J gene. The rearrangement links TRBV2 to TRBJ2-3, with D perhaps TRBD1 or TRBD2 (5 bases each). This CDR3 contains 14 residues. Germline assignment: CDR1 LGHNA and CDR2 YSYQKL. Between the trimmed V and J ends, which lost 1 base and 0 bases, there was a span of 5 bases. The sequenced CDR3 bases are TGTGCCAGCAGCCAAGGGGGGAGTGCAGAAACGCTGTAT. This sequence encodes CASSQGGSAETLY. The whole CDR3 protein reads CASSQGGSAETLYF.

As regards this clone: The gene names here belong to mouse. The CDR3 end falls 1 residue outside the read, so it is completed with the germline J gene. This rearrangement joins TRBV26 to TRBJ2-7, with TRBD1 matching 12 bases. The CDR3 extends over 14 amino acids. The V segment lost 4 bases and the J segment 7 bases; nucleotides outside the gene matches: 5. Germline lookup yields CDR1 KGHPV and CDR2 FQNQEV (reference sequence). CDR3 loop: CASSPRDRGLEQYF. CDR3 bases read: TGTGCCAGCAGTCCTCGGGACAGGGGGCTCGAACAGTAC.

Notes on this clone: Mouse gene names and germline throughout. The DNA ends 1 residue before the CDR3 does, and the rest of the CDR3 is filled in from the germline J gene. The chain carries TRBV26 and TRBJ1-3, with D possibly matching TRBD1 (6 bases). This CDR3 is 16 amino acids long. CDR1 KGHPV and CDR2 FQNQEV come from the germline V gene (reference sequence). Trimming pared 0 bases from V and 4 bases from J, leaving 13 bases between. CDR3 DNA, as far as it was read: TGTGCCAGCAGTCTGTCGAGCCAGGGGAGGGGAAATACGCTCTAT. Amino acids: CASSLSSQGRGNTLY. The CDR3 in full is CASSLSSQGRGNTLYF.

Concerning this clone itself: Each gene name is a mouse one. The sequenced fragment ends 1 residue before the CDR3 boundary, so the rest is inferred from the germline J gene. Different DNA sequences within this sample yield the same CDR3. The chain carries TRBV3 and TRBJ1-3; D is ambiguous. The V end was cut by 6 bases, the J end by 2 bases, with 5 bases between. CDR1 and CDR2 from the germline V gene are SNHLY and FYNGKV (reference sequence). The CDR3 sequence is 12 residues long. The DNA read from the CDR3 is TGTGCCAGCAGTCCGACTGGAAATACGCTCTAT. Translating gives CASSPTGNTLY. The full CDR3 protein is CASSPTGNTLYF.